These T cell receptor beta chains were read from a single sample in a study of T cell responses to AZD1222 COVID-19 vaccine. Repertoires were generated with immunoSEQ multiplex PCR, while TCRdb's copy carries only in-frame clones and drops some. The table includes around 94,000 clones, roughly 84% detected once. The sequencing here drew on peripheral blood, taken on day 0 of AZD1222 vaccination. Receptors were obtained from an adult in good health. CDR3s include the opening cysteine and the closing phenylalanine or tryptophan. D genes are given only for firm matches. Not every row has a clone size; where given, it reads once, few, many or a size class.

TRBJ2-7 | - | TRBV11-1 | - | TGTGCCAGCAGCTTAATGGGGGGAACCCCCTACGAGCAGTACTTC | CASSLMGGTPYEQYF
TRBJ2-2 | - | TRBV2 | - | TGTGCCAGCGCTCCCTTTAGGGGGGGTACCGGGGAGCTGTTTTTT | CASAPFRGGTGELFF
TRBJ1-1 | - | TRBV15 | - | TGTGCCACCAGCAGAGATGCGGTTGCAGTGAACACTGAAGCTTTCTTT | CATSRDAVAVNTEAFF
TRBJ2-5 | - | TRBV5-4 | - | TGTGCCAGCAGCTTCGCAGAGACCCAGTACTTC | CASSFAETQYF
TRBJ2-7 | - | TRBV3-1/TRBV3-2 | - | TGTGCCAGATACGAGCAGTACTTC | CARYEQYF
TRBJ2-4 | - | TRBV24-1 | - | TGTGCCACCAGGGGGGGCGTTTTCTCTAAGAACATTCAGTACTTC | CATRGGVFSKNIQYF
TRBJ1-3 | - | TRBV6-5 | - | TGTGCCAGCAGTTCAGTAGGGACGTTCTCTGGAAACACCATATATTTT | CASSSVGTFSGNTIYF
TRBJ2-2 | once | TRBV5-1 | - | TGCGCCAGCAGTTTTGACAGTGGAAACACCGGGGAGCTGTTTTTT | CASSFDSGNTGELFF
TRBJ2-6 | - | TRBV19 | - | TGTGCCAGTAGTATTGTGGCAGGTGACTCTGGGGCCAACGTCCTGACTTTC | CASSIVAGDSGANVLTF
TRBJ1-4 | - | TRBV6-1 | TRBD1 | TGTGCCAGCAGTGAAGCGGGCAGGGGGGGGGAAAAACTGTTTTTT | CASSEAGRGGEKLFF
TRBJ1-1 | - | TRBV12-3/TRBV12-4 | - | TGTGCCAGCAGTCGGCCTTTTTGGACTGAAGTTTTCTTT | CASSRPFWTEVFF
TRBJ2-1 | - | TRBV7-3 | TRBD2 | TGTGCCAGCAGTCCGTCGCGGGAGATGGGGAATGAGCAGTTCTTC | CASSPSREMGNEQFF
TRBJ1-4 | - | TRBV3-1/TRBV3-2 | - | TGTGCCAGCAGCCAATCGTCCTCAAATGAAAAACTGTTTTTT | CASSQSSSNEKLFF
TRBJ2-5 | - | TRBV3-1/TRBV3-2 | - | TGTGCCAGCAGCCAAAACCAAGAGACCCAGTACTTC | CASSQNQETQYF
TRBJ1-3 | - | TRBV7-2 | TRBD1 | TGTGCCAGCAGCGTACAGGGGGCAGTTGGAAACACCATATATTTT | CASSVQGAVGNTIYF
TRBJ2-7 | once | TRBV6-4 | TRBD1 | TGTGCCAGCAGTCAAAGACAGGGGGCCTACGAGCAGTACTTC | CASSQRQGAYEQYF
TRBJ1-1 | - | TRBV28 | TRBD1 | TGTGCCAGCAGTGGCCGACAGGGGCCTGAAGCTTTCTTT | CASSGRQGPEAFF
TRBJ2-1 | - | TRBV19 | TRBD2 | TGTGCCACCCGGGAGGGCCCCTACAATGAGCAGTTCTTC | CATREGPYNEQFF
TRBJ1-1 | - | TRBV24-1 | TRBD1 | TGTGCCACCCGACAGGGCATGAACACTGAAGCTTTCTTT | CATRQGMNTEAFF
TRBJ2-1 | - | TRBV6-4 | - | TGTGCCAGCAGTACCTCCGGGACCTTCAGCTCCTACAATGAGCAGTTCTTC | CASSTSGTFSSYNEQFF
TRBJ1-1 | - | TRBV4-3 | - | TGCGCCAGCAGCCAAGATATAGGGGGGAAATACACTGAAGCTTTCTTT | CASSQDIGGKYTEAFF
TRBJ2-5 | - | TRBV6-5 | - | TGTGCCAGCAGTTACACCAACGCCCCACGCGTGGAGACCCAGTACTTC | CASSYTNAPRVETQYF
TRBJ1-5 | - | TRBV11-2 | TRBD1 | TGTGCCAGCAGCTTTGGACAGGGGGGAGATCAGCCCCAGCATTTT | CASSFGQGGDQPQHF
TRBJ2-2 | - | TRBV7-6 | - | TGTGCCAGCAGCTTAGAGGCTTTGGGGCTAGGCACCGGGGAGCTGTTTTTT | CASSLEALGLGTGELFF
TRBJ1-3 | - | TRBV7-9 | - | TGTGCCAGCAGCTTAGGGGGCAGCTCTGGAAACACCATATATTTT | CASSLGGSSGNTIYF
TRBJ2-1 | - | TRBV6-5 | - | TGTGCCAGCAGAGATCAGGGGAGGCATGAGCAGTTCTTC | CASRDQGRHEQFF
TRBJ2-7 | - | TRBV4-2 | - | TGTGCCAGCAGCCTCTCTGCGGGGGGACAGTTCTACGAGCAGTACTTC | CASSLSAGGQFYEQYF
TRBJ2-1 | - | TRBV6-4 | TRBD2 | TGTGCCAGCAGTGACTCAAGCGGGGGGGCCTTAAATGAGCAGTTCTTC | CASSDSSGGALNEQFF
TRBJ2-2 | - | TRBV6-2/TRBV6-3 | - | TGTGCCAGCAGTTTCCCGGGGGACTTGGCCCCCATTCAAGACACCGGGGAGCTGTTTTTT | CASSFPGDLAPIQDTGELFF
TRBJ2-7 | - | TRBV19 | TRBD1 | TGTGCCAGTAGTAACACCGGGACAGTGGATTCCTACGAGCAGTACTTC | CASSNTGTVDSYEQYF
TRBJ2-7 | once | TRBV19 | TRBD1 | TGTGCCAGTACCCCGGGACAGGGCTACGAGCAGTACTTC | CASTPGQGYEQYF
TRBJ1-6 | - | TRBV5-1 | - | TGCGCCAGCAGCTTGAATGGGGCTCGGAATTCACCCCTCCACTTT | CASSLNGARNSPLHF
TRBJ2-5 | - | TRBV18 | - | TGTGCCAGCTCACCACTACAGCAAGAGACCCAGTACTTC | CASSPLQQETQYF
TRBJ1-2 | - | TRBV19 | TRBD1 | TGTGCCAGTACAAGGGACAGCCTACAAATTGGCTACACCTTC | CASTRDSLQIGYTF
TRBJ1-6 | - | TRBV5-6 | - | TGTGCCAGCAGTGGCATGGGGAGCAGGTATAATTCACCCCTCCACTTT | CASSGMGSRYNSPLHF
TRBJ2-1 | - | TRBV2 | - | TGTGCCAGCGACGGCATCGGCGACAATGAGCAGTTCTTC | CASDGIGDNEQFF
TRBJ1-1 | - | TRBV6-5 | - | TGTGCCAGCAGTCTTCTTCGAGGTACTGAAGCTTTCTTT | CASSLLRGTEAFF
TRBJ2-3 | - | TRBV6-5 | TRBD1 | TGTGCCAGCGTGAACAGGGGCCTAGGTACGCAGTATTTT | CASVNRGLGTQYF
TRBJ2-1 | - | TRBV7-8 | - | TGTGCCAGCAGCTTAGATATGGGATTTACAGGTCATGAGCAGTTCTTC | CASSLDMGFTGHEQFF
TRBJ1-1 | - | TRBV5-1 | - | TGCGCCAGCAGCTTAGATCCGGTGAACACTGAAGCTTTCTTT | CASSLDPVNTEAFF
TRBJ2-2 | - | TRBV5-4 | - | TGTGCCAGCAGCTTAGGGGGGCCGAGCACCGGGGAGCTGTTTTTT | CASSLGGPSTGELFF
TRBJ1-4 | - | TRBV27 | - | TGTGCCAGCAGTGACAGTGAAAAACTGTTTTTT | CASSDSEKLFF
TRBJ1-6 | - | TRBV28 | TRBD1 | TGTGCCAGCAGTCTTCGGGACAGGGTATCAGCACCCCTCCACTTT | CASSLRDRVSAPLHF
TRBJ2-6 | - | TRBV6-2/TRBV6-3 | - | TGTGCCAGCAGTTACTCATGGAGACGGGCCAACGTCCTGACTTTC | CASSYSWRRANVLTF
TRBJ1-1 | - | TRBV11-1 | - | TGTGCCAGCAGCACTCTGGGGCAGGGCTTTGAAGCTTTCTTT | CASSTLGQGFEAFF
TRBJ2-5 | - | TRBV15 | TRBD1 | TGTGCCACCTCCGAAGGGGACAGGGGACAAGAGACCCAGTACTTC | CATSEGDRGQETQYF
TRBJ2-1 | once | TRBV7-9 | TRBD2 | TGTGCCAGCAGCGCGGGACTAGATGAGCAGTTCTTC | CASSAGLDEQFF
TRBJ1-5 | - | TRBV7-8 | TRBD1 | TGTGCCAGCAGCTTAGGACAGGGACATCAGCCCCAGCATTTT | CASSLGQGHQPQHF
TRBJ1-2 | - | TRBV19 | TRBD1 | TGTGCCAGTAGTAGGGGACAGGGGGGACATGGCTACACCTTC | CASSRGQGGHGYTF
TRBJ2-5 | - | TRBV4-1 | TRBD2 | TGCGCCAGCAGCCAAGGAGAGGACGGGGGGGCCGAGACCCAGTACTTC | CASSQGEDGGAETQYF
TRBJ2-1 | - | TRBV7-2 | - | TGTGCCAGCAGCTTAGTAATAAGAACTAGATCCTACAATGAGCAGTTCTTC | CASSLVIRTRSYNEQFF
TRBJ1-5 | - | TRBV7-8 | - | TGTGCCAGCAGGGGGGCAGGTGAGGTTCAGCCCCAGCATTTT | CASRGAGEVQPQHF
TRBJ1-2 | - | TRBV6-5 | - | TGTGCCAGCAGTCCAGGGTTGTGGGGCTACACCTTC | CASSPGLWGYTF
TRBJ2-6 | - | TRBV5-1 | - | TGCGCCAGCAGCTTGGAGTGGGCCTCTGGGGCCAACGTCCTGACTTTC | CASSLEWASGANVLTF
TRBJ2-2 | - | TRBV5-1 | - | TGCGCCAGCAAGGGGGACATCGCGAACACCGGGGAGCTGTTTTTT | CASKGDIANTGELFF
TRBJ1-4 | - | TRBV12-5 | TRBD1 | TGTGCTAGTGGTTTGGTACGGGACAGGCCTAATGAAAAACTGTTTTTT | CASGLVRDRPNEKLFF
TRBJ2-1 | - | TRBV20-1 | - | TGCAGTGCTAGACAATACAATGAGCAGTTCTTC | CSARQYNEQFF
TRBJ2-7 | - | TRBV18 | TRBD2 | TGTGCCAGCTCACCCTTTAGCGGGAGCCCCGACGAGCAGTACTTC | CASSPFSGSPDEQYF
TRBJ1-3 | many | TRBV6-1 | - | TGTGCCAGCAGTGAAGCCCGCTCTGGAAACACCATATATTTT | CASSEARSGNTIYF